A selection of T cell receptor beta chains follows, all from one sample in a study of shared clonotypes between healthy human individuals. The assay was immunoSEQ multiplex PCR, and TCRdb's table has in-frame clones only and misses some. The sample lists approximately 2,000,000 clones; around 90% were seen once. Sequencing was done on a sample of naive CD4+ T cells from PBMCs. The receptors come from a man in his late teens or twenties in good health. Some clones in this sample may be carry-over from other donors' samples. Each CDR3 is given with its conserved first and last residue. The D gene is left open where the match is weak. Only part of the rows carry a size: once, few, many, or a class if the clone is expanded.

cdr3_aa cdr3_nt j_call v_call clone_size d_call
CASSLSGEFRWGQYF TGTGCCAGCAGTTTAAGCGGGGAGTTTAGATGGGGGCAGTATTTT TRBJ2-3 TRBV28 - TRBD2
CASSILGGKPYNEQFF TGTGCCAGTAGTATTTTGGGCGGTAAACCCTACAATGAGCAGTTCTTC TRBJ2-1 TRBV19 - -
CAWSVHSGANEKLFF TGTGCCTGGAGTGTACATTCGGGGGCTAATGAAAAACTGTTTTTT TRBJ1-4 TRBV30 - -
CASSLLGGPSTDTQYF TGTGCCAGCAGCTTGTTGGGAGGGCCCAGCACAGATACGCAGTATTTT TRBJ2-3 TRBV7-2 - TRBD2
CASSRAFHSNQPQHF TGCGCCAGCAGTCGAGCTTTTCATAGCAATCAGCCCCAGCATTTT TRBJ1-5 TRBV5-1 - -
CASSSLSSYNEQFF TGTGCCAGCAGCTCCCTGAGCTCCTACAATGAGCAGTTCTTC TRBJ2-1 TRBV5-4 - -
CASSETSVVGELFF TGCGCCAGCAGTGAGACTAGCGTGGTCGGGGAGCTGTTTTTT TRBJ2-2 TRBV10-1 - TRBD2
CATSSGSTDTQYF TGTGCCACCAGTAGCGGGAGCACAGATACGCAGTATTTT TRBJ2-3 TRBV2 - TRBD2
CASWGANVLTF TGTGCCAGCTGGGGGGCCAACGTCCTGACTTTC TRBJ2-6 TRBV6-5 - -
CASSGGGTSGDLKQYF TGTGCCAGCAGTGGAGGAGGGACTAGCGGGGACTTGAAGCAGTACTTC TRBJ2-7 TRBV28 - TRBD2
CATGQGGYEQYF TGTGCCACAGGACAGGGGGGTTACGAGCAGTACTTC TRBJ2-7 TRBV10-3 - TRBD1
CASSPVGTSGIYEQYF TGCGCCAGCAGCCCCGTTGGGACTAGCGGGATCTACGAGCAGTACTTC TRBJ2-7 TRBV4-3 - TRBD2
CASSLGGASGYQETQYF TGTGCCAGCAGCTTGGGGGGTGCTAGCGGGTACCAAGAGACCCAGTACTTC TRBJ2-5 TRBV11-3 once TRBD2
CASSINWWGLAGEPLLNTGELFF TGTGCCAGTAGTATAAACTGGTGGGGACTAGCGGGAGAACCCCTCCTAAACACCGGGGAGCTGTTTTTT TRBJ2-2 TRBV19 - TRBD2